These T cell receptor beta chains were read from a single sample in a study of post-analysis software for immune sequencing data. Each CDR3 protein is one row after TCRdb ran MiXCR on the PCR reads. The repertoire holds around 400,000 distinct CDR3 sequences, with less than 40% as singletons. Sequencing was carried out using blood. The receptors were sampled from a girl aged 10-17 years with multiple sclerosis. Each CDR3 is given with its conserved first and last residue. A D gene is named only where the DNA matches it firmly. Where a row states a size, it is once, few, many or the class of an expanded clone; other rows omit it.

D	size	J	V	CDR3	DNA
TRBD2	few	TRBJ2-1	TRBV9	CASSVGRGLRNEQFF	TGTGCCAGCAGCGTGGGGAGGGGACTGCGTAATGAGCAGTTCTTC
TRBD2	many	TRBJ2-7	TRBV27	CASRGGGREQYF	TGTGCCAGCCGTGGCGGGGGACGGGAGCAGTACTTC
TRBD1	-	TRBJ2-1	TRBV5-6	CASTYGTGGFNEQFF	TGTGCCAGCACCTACGGGACAGGGGGGTTCAATGAGCAGTTCTTC
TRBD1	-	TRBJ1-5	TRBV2	CASRMDRGGNQPQHF	TGTGCCAGCAGGATGGACAGGGGTGGCAATCAGCCCCAGCATTTT
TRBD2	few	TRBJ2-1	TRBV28	CASSFRLAGGHEQFF	TGTGCCAGCAGTTTCCGACTAGCGGGGGGCCATGAGCAGTTCTTC
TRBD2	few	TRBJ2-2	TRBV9	CASSVGAGGPGELFF	TGTGCCAGCAGCGTAGGAGCGGGGGGGCCGGGGGAGCTGTTTTTT
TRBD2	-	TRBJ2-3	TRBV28	CASSLWGLEGDTQYF	TGTGCCAGCAGTTTGTGGGGACTAGAAGGGGATACGCAGTATTTT
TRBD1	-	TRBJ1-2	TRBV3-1	CASSQGRGRGPNYGYTF	TGTGCCAGCAGCCAAGGGCGAGGCAGGGGGCCAAACTATGGCTACACCTTC
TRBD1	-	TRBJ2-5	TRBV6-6	CASSYRDRGYQETQYF	TGTGCCAGCAGTTACCGGGACAGGGGGTACCAAGAGACCCAGTACTTC
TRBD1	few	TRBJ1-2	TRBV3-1	CASSLGQGGIYGYTF	TGTGCCAGCAGCCTCGGACAGGGGGGAATCTATGGCTACACCTTC
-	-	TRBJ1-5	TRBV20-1	CSARDRFYYSNQPQHF	TGCAGTGCTAGAGATCGCTTCTATTATAGCAATCAGCCCCAGCATTTT
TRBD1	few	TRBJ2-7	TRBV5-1	CASSEGQGTPYEQYF	TGCGCCAGCAGCGAGGGACAGGGGACTCCCTACGAGCAGTACTTC
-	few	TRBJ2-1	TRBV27	CASKPKAVGSDNEQFF	TGTGCCAGCAAGCCCAAAGCGGTCGGTTCCGACAATGAGCAGTTCTTC
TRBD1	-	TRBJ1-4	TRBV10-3	CAISESSQGAREKLFF	TGTGCCATCAGTGAGTCCTCACAGGGGGCCAGGGAAAAACTGTTTTTT
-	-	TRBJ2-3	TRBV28	CAASSSKDTQYF	TGTGCGGCCTCGTCTAGCAAGGATACGCAGTATTTT
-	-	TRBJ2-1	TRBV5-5	CASSLGGSRPRLNNEQFF	TGTGCCAGCAGCTTGGGGGGTTCCAGGCCTCGGCTTAACAATGAGCAGTTCTTC
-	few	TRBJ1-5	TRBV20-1	CSAMQWNGNQPQHF	TGCAGTGCTATGCAGTGGAACGGCAATCAGCCCCAGCATTTT
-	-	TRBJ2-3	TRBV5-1	CASSTALRTDTQYF	TGCGCCAGCAGCACAGCGCTACGCACAGATACGCAGTATTTT
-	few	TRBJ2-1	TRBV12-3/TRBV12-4	CASSRRSYNEQFF	TGTGCCAGCAGTCGGAGATCCTACAATGAGCAGTTCTTC
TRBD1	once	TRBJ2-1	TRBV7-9	CASSGDRVGNEQFF	TGTGCCAGCAGCGGGGACAGGGTTGGGAATGAGCAGTTCTTC
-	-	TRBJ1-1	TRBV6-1	CASTDPYGGDTEAFF	TGTGCCAGCACAGACCCATACGGTGGGGACACTGAAGCTTTCTTT
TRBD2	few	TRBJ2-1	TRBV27	CASSATSMGGQFF	TGTGCCAGCAGTGCGACTAGCATGGGGGGGCAGTTCTTC
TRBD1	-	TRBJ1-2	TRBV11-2	CASRSGTDYGYTF	TGTGCCAGCAGATCCGGGACAGATTATGGCTACACCTTC
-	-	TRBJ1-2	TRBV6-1	CATWKATGQHGYTF	TGTGCCACTTGGAAGGCGACAGGCCAGCATGGCTACACCTTC
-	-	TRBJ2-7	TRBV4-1	CASSSSGLPYEQYF	TGCGCCAGCAGCTCATCCGGTCTACCCTACGAGCAGTACTTC
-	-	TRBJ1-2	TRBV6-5	CASRADRHYGYTF	TGTGCCAGCAGGGCTGACAGGCACTATGGCTACACCTTC
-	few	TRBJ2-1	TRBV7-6	CASRSEAGALGNEQFF	TGTGCCAGCAGATCAGAGGCAGGGGCCCTGGGCAATGAGCAGTTCTTC
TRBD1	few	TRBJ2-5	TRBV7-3	CASSGRTGEETQYF	TGTGCCAGCAGCGGAAGGACAGGGGAAGAGACCCAGTACTTC
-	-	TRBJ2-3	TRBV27	CASSPGTLRTDTQYF	TGTGCCAGCAGTCCCGGGACGCTTCGCACAGATACGCAGTATTTT
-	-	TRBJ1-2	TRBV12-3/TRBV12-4	CASRSTTGLYGYTF	TGTGCCAGCAGATCCACTACAGGGTTGTATGGCTACACCTTC
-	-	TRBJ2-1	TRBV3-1	CASSPYLQVNEQFF	TGTGCCAGCAGCCCTTACTTACAGGTAAATGAGCAGTTCTTC
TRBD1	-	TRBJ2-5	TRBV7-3	CASSLTSDRAASQYF	TGTGCCAGCAGCCTCACTTCGGACAGGGCAGCTTCCCAGTACTTC
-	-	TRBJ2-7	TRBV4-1	CASSQDAGGGYEQYF	TGCGCCAGCAGCCAAGATGCAGGGGGGGGCTACGAGCAGTACTTC